Listed here are 32 T cell receptor beta chains from one sample, sequenced in a study of T cells in Graves' hyperthyroidism and ophthalmopathy (dated by TCRdb to 2018 to 2020). The library relied on multiplex PCR. The reads were generated on an Illumina HiSeq 2000. Amplification of TCR beta CDR3 regions was carried out from RNA transcripts. A first-round RT-PCR of the TCR CDR3 used the HTBI primer set with the Qiagen OneStep RT-PCR kit. The public reads were reprocessed in TCRdb via fastp at Q25 and MiXCR, keeping in-frame beta chains. Identical CDR3 protein sequences are pooled into one entry, listed with their most common genes and DNA. The sample yields under 550,000 distinct CDR3 sequences; 15% to 20% were counted once. 40% to 50% of the sample comes from the top ten. The sample taken for sequencing was blood. The origin of the receptors is a man aged 40-49 years with Graves' ophthalmopathy.

The chain combines TRBV3-1 with TRBJ2-7; maybe TRBD2 (5 bases). Germline values: CDR1 LGHDT, CDR2 YNNKEL (reference sequence). Trimming pared 5 bases from V and 7 bases from J, leaving 18 bases between. The CDR3 spans 14 residues. The CDR3 DNA follows: TGTGCCAGCAGCTTCCAAGGCACCTCGGGAGAGCAGTACTTC. It yields the protein CASSFQGTSGEQYF.

The chain couples TRBV20-1 to TRBJ2-3; 9 nucleotides line up with TRBD1. This CDR3 is built from 15 residues. Trimming cost V 3 bases and J 1 base; bases outside gene matches: 5. The germline CDR1 and CDR2 sequences are DFQATT and SNEGSKA (reference sequence). For the CDR3, the DNA is TGCAGTGCTAGCCACAGGGGGCTTGGCACAGATACGCAGTATTTT. Protein sequence: CSASHRGLGTDTQYF.

V is TRBV7-9 and J is TRBJ1-3, with a tentative D call TRBD1 (6 bases). Germline V gene lookup returns CDR1 SEHNR and CDR2 FQNEAQ (reference sequence). Trimming removed 6 bases at V and 3 bases at J, with 15 bases between. CDR3 length: 15 amino acids. CDR3 DNA: TGTGCCAGCAGGCCCCCCGGGGGCTTTGGAAACACCATATATTTT. Amino acid sequence: CASRPPGGFGNTIYF.

There are many counts of this clonotype. V is TRBV12-3 or TRBV12-4 and J is TRBJ2-1; D uncertain. There are 12 residues in the CDR3. V was clipped by 5 bases and J by 8 bases, with 10 bases between them. The CDR3 loop reads CASSLTLDEQFF. The DNA of the CDR3 is TGTGCCAGCAGTCTGACGTTGGATGAGCAGTTCTTC.

The sample holds many counts of this clonotype. The chain employs TRBV27 and TRBJ2-1; 9 bases are shared with TRBD2. The germline V gene has CDR1 MNHEY and CDR2 SMNVEV (reference sequence). V shed 9 bases and J 10 bases; nucleotides not matched to a gene: 4. The CDR3 consists of 11 residues. The chain's CDR3 is CASQTSGEQFF. CDR3 DNA sequence: TGTGCCAGTCAGACTAGCGGCGAGCAGTTCTTC.

In this sample, this clonotype turned up a few times. The chain joins TRBV11-2 to TRBJ1-2, with 7 bases aligning to TRBD1. This CDR3 is 12 amino acids long. Germline V gene lookup returns CDR1 SGHAT and CDR2 FQNNGV. V shed 5 bases and J 13 bases; nucleotides not matched to a gene: 10. This CDR3 reads CASSAGQARCTF. In nucleotides, the CDR3 is TGTGCCAGCAGCGCCGGACAGGCCCGGTGCACCTTC.

This clonotype was picked up many times. The chain uses TRBV11-2 and TRBJ2-5, with 11 bases lining up with TRBD1. Germline V gene lookup returns CDR1 SGHAT and CDR2 FQNNGV. V shed 4 bases and J 5 bases; nucleotides not matched to a gene: 6. The CDR3 consists of 15 residues. CDR3 sequence: CASSSGQGDGETQYF. The CDR3 nucleotides read TGTGCCAGCAGCTCGGGACAGGGGGACGGGGAGACCCAGTACTTC. The entire variable domain, with the rest obtained from reference TRBV11-2 and TRBJ2-5, is as follows: EAGVAQSPRYKIIEKRQSVAFWCNPISGHATLYWYQQILGQGPKLLIQFQNNGVVDDSQLPKDRFSAERLKGVDSTLKIQPAKLEDSAVYLCASSSGQGDGETQYFGPGTRLLVL.

The J gene is TRBJ1-2, the V gene TRBV12-3 or TRBV12-4; 11 nucleotides line up with TRBD1. V trimming: 3 bases; J trimming: 8 bases; junction bases outside the gene matches: 2. This CDR3 is 13 amino acids long. The CDR3 protein is CASSLGQGEGYTF. In nucleotides, the CDR3 is TGTGCCAGCAGTTTGGGACAGGGGGAAGGCTACACCTTC.

This clonotype was counted only a few times. The chain has TRBV6-1 and TRBJ2-2, with a tentative D call TRBD1 (6 bases). The CDR3 has 13 amino acids. Germline-derived CDR1 and CDR2 are MNHNS and SASEGT. V lost 8 bases and J lost 3, with 10 bases in between. The chain's CDR3 is CASWDTDTGELFF. The CDR3, as DNA: TGTGCCAGCTGGGACACGGACACCGGGGAGCTGTTTTTT.

This clonotype has a handful of counts. J is TRBJ2-5 and V is TRBV9; D is possibly TRBD1 (6 bases). The CDR3 spans 14 residues. Trimming pared 3 bases from V and 7 bases from J, leaving 16 bases between. Per germline, CDR1 SGDLS and CDR2 YYNGEE. The CDR3 bases are TGTGCCAGCAGCGCTCGGGCCCTGACAGGGACCCAGTACTTC. It encodes CASSARALTGTQYF.

As concerns this clonotype: This may arise from a read error, as a much more abundant clone is one base away. V and J are TRBV2 and TRBJ2-7, with 8 bases identical to TRBD1. CDR3 length: 16 residues. Germline V gene sequence: CDR1 SNHLY, CDR2 FYNNEI. CDR3 bases: TGTGTCAGCAGTGAGGGAACCGGGACAGGCTCCTACGAGCAGTACTTC. It codes for CVSSEGTGTGSYEQYF.

This clonotype was observed at least ten times. J is TRBJ2-1 and V is TRBV25-1; 14 nucleotides align to TRBD2. V trimming: 5 bases; J trimming: 4 bases; junction bases outside the gene matches: 19. Germline CDR1 is MGHDK and CDR2 is SYGVNS. There are 21 residues in the CDR3. The CDR3 sequence: CASSFPRGLGTSGGTYNEQFF. For the CDR3, the DNA is TGTGCCAGCAGTTTCCCTCGGGGTTTGGGGACTAGCGGGGGTACATACAATGAGCAGTTCTTC.

V usage is TRBV19 and J usage is TRBJ1-5; no definite D call. Per the germline V gene, CDR1 is LNHDA and CDR2 is SQIVND (reference sequence). V lost 3 bases to trimming and J lost 0 bases, with 12 bases between them. The CDR3 is 16 amino acids. The CDR3 spells CASSMSRLSSNQPQHF. CDR3 sequence (DNA): TGTGCCAGTAGTATGTCCCGGCTGTCTAGCAATCAGCCCCAGCATTTT.

The chain has TRBV12-3 or TRBV12-4 and TRBJ2-5; 15 bases line up with TRBD2. This CDR3 region has 16 residues. Trimming took 6 bases from V and 5 from J; bases not matched to a gene: 7. The CDR3: CASSRTSGGARETQYF. The CDR3 DNA reads TGTGCCAGCAGCCGGACTAGCGGGGGGGCCCGGGAGACCCAGTACTTC.

As DNA, the CDR3 is TGTGCCAGCAGCTTAGGCGAGCCTCTAGTCTATGGCTACACCTTC. It encodes CASSLGEPLVYGYTF. The genes are TRBV7-9 and TRBJ1-2; D is ambiguous. V gave up 1 base and J gave up 4 bases, with 13 bases separating them. CDR3 size: 15 residues. Germline CDR1 SEHNR, CDR2 FQNEAQ (reference sequence).

This clonotype was counted at least ten times. The rearrangement uses TRBV3-1 and TRBJ1-2, with 8 bases aligning to TRBD1. CDR3 size: 15 residues. Germline V CDR1 and CDR2: LGHDT, YNNKEL (reference sequence). The V and J ends lost 3 bases and 6 bases, in that order; junction bases with no gene match: 9. The CDR3 sequence: CASSHTGGERDGYTF. As DNA, the CDR3 is TGTGCCAGCAGCCATACAGGGGGAGAGAGAGATGGCTACACCTTC.

This clonotype was seen ten or more times. The CDR3 DNA is TGTGCCAGCAGTTCTCGGGGGCGAGAGCAGTACTTC. Translated, it gives CASSSRGREQYF. The rearrangement uses TRBV28 and TRBJ2-7; the D call may be TRBD1 or TRBD2 (6 bases each). The V gene lost 4 bases and the J gene lost 7 bases, with 11 bases spanning the gap. The CDR3 has 12 amino acids. Looked up from germline, CDR1 is MDHEN and CDR2 is SYDVKM.

This clonotype has just a few counts. This chain joins TRBV7-6 and TRBJ2-3; 8 positions agree with TRBD2. This CDR3 contains 16 residues. V gave up 4 bases and J gave up 2 bases; unmatched junction bases: 8. Germline V gene data show CDR1 as SGHVS and CDR2 as FNYEAQ. This CDR3 reads CASSSLDSGVTDTQYF. The CDR3, as DNA: TGTGCCAGCAGCTCCTTGGATAGCGGGGTCACAGATACGCAGTATTTT.

Only a few counts were recorded for this clonotype. The chain couples TRBV10-1 to TRBJ2-7, with a tentative D call TRBD2 (5 bases). The CDR3 extends over 15 amino acids. CDR1 is WNHNN, CDR2 SYGVQD, per germline (reference sequence). The V end was cut by 4 bases, the J end by 0 bases, with 13 bases between. CDR3 amino acids: CASSGGGSFSYEQYF. In nucleotides, the CDR3 is TGCGCCAGCAGTGGAGGCGGGTCCTTCTCCTACGAGCAGTACTTC.

CDR3 nucleotides: TGTGCCAGCTCACCTCGCGTCCGGACAGGGGATGAAGCTTTCTTT. Amino acids: CASSPRVRTGDEAFF. The chain combines TRBV18 with TRBJ1-1, with 9 nucleotides matching TRBD1. The CDR3 extends over 15 amino acids. Unmatched junction bases numbered 9, after V lost 3 bases and J lost 7 bases. Germline CDR1 and CDR2: KGHSH and LQKENI.

The table lists this clonotype with many counts. The V and J genes are TRBV12-3 or TRBV12-4 and TRBJ1-5; D perhaps matches TRBD1 (6 bases). Trimming pared 3 bases from V and 0 bases from J, leaving 9 bases between. The CDR3 extends over 15 amino acids. The CDR3 nucleotides are TGTGCCAGCAGTTTTGGACAGACTAGCAATCAGCCCCAGCATTTT. Its protein product is CASSFGQTSNQPQHF.

This clonotype was observed a handful of times. The rearrangement uses TRBV6-2 or TRBV6-3 and TRBJ2-5, with D perhaps matching TRBD1 or TRBD2 (5 bases each). Germline V gives CDR1 MNHEY, CDR2 SVGEGT. CDR3 size: 14 residues. The germline V and J ends were trimmed by 0 bases and 9 bases, with 14 bases remaining between them. Here the CDR3 reads CASSYSRDRGAQYF. The CDR3 region has the DNA TGTGCCAGCAGTTACTCTCGGGACCGTGGGGCCCAGTACTTC.

This chain joins TRBV11-2 and TRBJ2-3; 14 nucleotides agree with TRBD2. The CDR3 has 17 amino acids. With 3 bases clipped from V and 1 base from J, the junction kept 3 bases outside the gene matches. CDR1 and CDR2 (germline): SGHAT, FQNNGV. As DNA, the CDR3 is TGTGCCAGCAGCTTCAAGGGACTAGCGGGGGGCACAGATACGCAGTATTTT. As protein: CASSFKGLAGGTDTQYF.

The CDR3 loop reads CASSPAGLAGGVSYNEQFF. Written as DNA, the CDR3 is TGTGCCAGCAGCCCGGCGGGACTAGCGGGGGGGGTATCCTACAATGAGCAGTTCTTC. The V and J genes are TRBV5-4 and TRBJ2-1; TRBD2 matches at 16 bases. After removal of 4 bases from V and 1 base from J, the junction contained 8 bases not matched to a gene. The CDR3 length is 19 residues. Germline CDR1 and CDR2: SGHNT and YYREEE (reference sequence).

CDR3 sequence: CASSGLMGGRTDTQYF. DNA of the CDR3: TGTGCCAGCAGCGGGCTGATGGGGGGGCGAACAGATACGCAGTATTTT. The chain couples TRBV5-4 to TRBJ2-3, with D possibly being TRBD2 (7 bases). The CDR3 is 16 amino acids. Germline CDR1 is SGHNT and CDR2 is YYREEE (reference sequence). V dropped 4 bases and J dropped 3 bases, with 18 bases sitting between them.

In the case of this clonotype: This may stem from a read error, because a much larger clone lies one nucleotide away. The chain links TRBV28 to TRBJ2-1; 10 positions match TRBD2. Germline CDR1 reads MDHEN; CDR2 reads SYDVKM. There are 18 residues in the CDR3. The CDR3 coding sequence is TGTACCACGGCCAGGGCCCCCACAGCGGGAGGGCCCTACAATGAGCAGTTCTTC. It is translated as CTTARAPTAGGPYNEQFF.

This clonotype occurred a few times. This chain joins TRBV6-1 and TRBJ2-7, with 8 bases that match TRBD2. Germline lookup yields CDR1 MNHNS and CDR2 SASEGT. This CDR3 has 18 residues. V lost 1 base to trimming and J lost 5 bases; unmatched junction nucleotides: 16. CDR3 residues: CASSEDGASGRGRDEQYF. The CDR3 DNA follows: TGTGCCAGCAGTGAAGATGGTGCTTCCGGGAGGGGCCGGGACGAGCAGTACTTC.

This clonotype was recorded a few times. The chain carries TRBV6-5 and TRBJ2-5, with 9 bases fitting TRBD1. The CDR3 is made up of 16 amino acids. The germline gives CDR1 MNHEY, CDR2 SVGAGI. V trimming: 0 bases; J trimming: 5 bases; junction bases outside the gene matches: 7. CDR3 sequence: CASSYSRDRVHETQYF. The CDR3 DNA sequence: TGTGCCAGCAGTTACTCGAGGGACAGGGTTCACGAGACCCAGTACTTC.

This chain links TRBV7-3 with TRBJ1-1, with 7 bases identical to TRBD1. The CDR3 extends over 13 amino acids. Unmatched junction bases numbered 7, after V lost 4 bases and J lost 8 bases. CDR1 and CDR2 (germline): SGHTA, FQGTGA. The chain's CDR3 is CASSWAGQAEAFF. DNA for the CDR3: TGTGCCAGCAGCTGGGCAGGACAGGCAGAAGCTTTCTTT.

This clonotype was recorded many times. The chain combines TRBV20-1 with TRBJ1-1; D may be TRBD1 (6 bases). The CDR3 has 16 amino acids. Trimming took off 3 bases at V and 0 bases at J, with 17 bases between the two ends. Germline V CDR1 and CDR2: DFQATT, SNEGSKA (reference sequence). DNA of the CDR3: TGCAGTGCTAGTGGATCACCTGGACAGTTGAACACTGAAGCTTTCTTT. It translates to CSASGSPGQLNTEAFF.

In its sample, this clonotype was seen a few times. The V and J genes are TRBV19 and TRBJ2-3, with TRBD1 identical over 11 bases. This CDR3 spans 14 amino acids. Germline CDR1 is LNHDA and CDR2 is SQIVND (reference sequence). Unmatched junction bases numbered 2, after V lost 5 bases and J lost 4 bases. Here the CDR3 reads CASSGQGAADTQYF. CDR3 sequence (DNA): TGTGCCAGTAGTGGACAGGGGGCGGCAGATACGCAGTATTTT.

This clonotype was detected a few times. The rearrangement joins TRBV27 to TRBJ2-7; D is possibly TRBD1 or TRBD2 (5 bases each). The CDR3 totals 15 residues. V was shortened by 5 bases and J by 7 bases, with 21 bases between the two germline ends. Germline values: CDR1 MNHEY, CDR2 SMNVEV (reference sequence). CDR3 region: CASSPTFGGTQEQYF. The CDR3, as DNA: TGTGCCAGCAGTCCAACCTTTGGGGGAACTCAAGAGCAGTACTTC.